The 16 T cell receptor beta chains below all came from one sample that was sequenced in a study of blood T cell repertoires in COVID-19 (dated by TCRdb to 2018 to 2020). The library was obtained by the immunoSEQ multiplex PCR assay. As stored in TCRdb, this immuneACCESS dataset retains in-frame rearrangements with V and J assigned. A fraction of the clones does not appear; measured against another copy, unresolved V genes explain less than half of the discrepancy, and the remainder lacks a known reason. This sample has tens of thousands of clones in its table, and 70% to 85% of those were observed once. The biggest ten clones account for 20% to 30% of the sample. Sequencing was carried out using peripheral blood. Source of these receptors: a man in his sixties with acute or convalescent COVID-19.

The CDR3 region is CASSEPQGAWAEQYV. The CDR3 DNA reads TGTGCCAGCAGTGAACCACAGGGGGCTTGGGCCGAGCAGTACGTC. The gene calls are TRBV25-1 and TRBJ2-7, with 9 bases matching TRBD1. The V gene's germline CDR1 is MGHDK and CDR2 SYGVNS. V shed 2 bases, J shed 6 bases, and the junction held 8 bases outside the gene matches. CDR3 length equals 15 residues.

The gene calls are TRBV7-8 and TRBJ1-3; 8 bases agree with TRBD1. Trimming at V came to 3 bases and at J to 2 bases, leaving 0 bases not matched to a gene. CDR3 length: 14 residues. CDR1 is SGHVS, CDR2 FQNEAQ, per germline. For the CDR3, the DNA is TGTGCCAGCAGCTTGACAGGGGCTGGAAACACCATATATTTT. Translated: CASSLTGAGNTIYF.

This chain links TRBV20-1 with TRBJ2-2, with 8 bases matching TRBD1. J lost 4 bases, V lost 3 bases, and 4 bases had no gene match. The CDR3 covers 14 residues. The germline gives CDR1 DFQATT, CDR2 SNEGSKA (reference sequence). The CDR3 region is CSASVTGATGELFF. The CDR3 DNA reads TGCAGTGCTAGTGTGACAGGGGCCACCGGGGAGCTGTTTTTT.

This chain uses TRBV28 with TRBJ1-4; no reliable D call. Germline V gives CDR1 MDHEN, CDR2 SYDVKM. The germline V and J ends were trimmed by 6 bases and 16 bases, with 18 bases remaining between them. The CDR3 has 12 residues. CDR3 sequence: CASSDTTRGGFF. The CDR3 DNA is TGTGCCAGCAGCGATACCACTCGCGGAGGGTTTTTT.

CDR3 protein: CSASTVGQANTGELFF. For the CDR3, the DNA is TGCAGTGCTAGTACGGTTGGCCAGGCGAACACCGGGGAGCTGTTTTTT. J is TRBJ2-2 and V is TRBV20-1, with D unclear. The V and J ends lost 3 bases and 0 bases respectively, with 14 bases between them. The germline gives CDR1 DFQATT, CDR2 SNEGSKA (reference sequence). CDR3 length equals 16 residues.

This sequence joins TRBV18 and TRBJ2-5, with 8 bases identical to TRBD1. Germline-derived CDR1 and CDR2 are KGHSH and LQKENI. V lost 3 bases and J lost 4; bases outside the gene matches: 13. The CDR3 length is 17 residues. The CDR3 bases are TGTGCCAGCTCACCCGTTGCCGGGACAGGAGGTCGAGAGACCCAGTACTTC. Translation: CASSPVAGTGGRETQYF.

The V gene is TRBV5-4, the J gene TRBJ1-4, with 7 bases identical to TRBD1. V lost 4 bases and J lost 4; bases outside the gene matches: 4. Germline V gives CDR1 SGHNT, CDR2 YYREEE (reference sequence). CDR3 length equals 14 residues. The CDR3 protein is CASSTGTDNEKLFF. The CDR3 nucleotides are TGTGCCAGCAGCACGGGGACAGATAATGAAAAACTGTTTTTT.

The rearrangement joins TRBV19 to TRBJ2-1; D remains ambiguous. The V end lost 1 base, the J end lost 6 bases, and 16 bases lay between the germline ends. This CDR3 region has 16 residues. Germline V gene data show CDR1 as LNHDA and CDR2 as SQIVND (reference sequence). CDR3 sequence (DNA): TGTGCCAGTAGTATAGGAGGTCGAGCAGTAGGCAATGAGCAGTTCTTC. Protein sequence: CASSIGGRAVGNEQFF.

CDR3 nucleotides: TGTGCCAGCTCAAGTCGGGACAGGTTAACCGGGGAGCTGTTTTTT. It specifies CASSSRDRLTGELFF. The chain employs TRBV18 and TRBJ2-2, with TRBD1 identical over 8 bases. This CDR3 is built from 15 residues. With V trimmed by 5 bases and J by 5 bases, 7 bases remained unmatched. Germline lookup yields CDR1 KGHSH and CDR2 LQKENI.

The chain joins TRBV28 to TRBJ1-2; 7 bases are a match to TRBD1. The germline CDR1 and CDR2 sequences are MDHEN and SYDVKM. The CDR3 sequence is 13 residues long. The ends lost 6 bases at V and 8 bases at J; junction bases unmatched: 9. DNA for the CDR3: TGTGCCAGCAGGCGACAGGGTGTGTTAGGCTACACCTTC. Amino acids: CASRRQGVLGYTF.

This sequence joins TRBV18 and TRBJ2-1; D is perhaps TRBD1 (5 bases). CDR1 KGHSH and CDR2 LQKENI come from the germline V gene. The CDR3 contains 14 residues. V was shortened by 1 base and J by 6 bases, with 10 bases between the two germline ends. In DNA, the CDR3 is TGTGCCAGCTCACCACTCGGCAGGGTCAATGAGCAGTTCTTC. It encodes CASSPLGRVNEQFF.

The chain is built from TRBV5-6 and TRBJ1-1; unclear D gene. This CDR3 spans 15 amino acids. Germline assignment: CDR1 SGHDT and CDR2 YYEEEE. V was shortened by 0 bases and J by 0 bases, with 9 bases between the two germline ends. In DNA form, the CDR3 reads TGTGCCAGCAGCTTGGTTGGAGGGATGAACACTGAAGCTTTCTTT. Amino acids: CASSLVGGMNTEAFF.

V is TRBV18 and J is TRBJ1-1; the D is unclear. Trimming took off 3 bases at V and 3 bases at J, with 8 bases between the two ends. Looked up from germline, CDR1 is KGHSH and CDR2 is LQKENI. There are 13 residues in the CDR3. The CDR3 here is CASSPERDTEAFF. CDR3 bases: TGTGCCAGCTCACCGGAGCGGGACACTGAAGCTTTCTTT. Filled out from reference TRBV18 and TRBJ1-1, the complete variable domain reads NAGVMQNPRHLVRRRGQEARLRCSPMKGHSHVYWYRQLPEEGLKFMVYLQKENIIDESGMPKERFSAEFPKEGPSILRIQQVVRGDSAAYFCASSPERDTEAFFGQGTRLTVV.

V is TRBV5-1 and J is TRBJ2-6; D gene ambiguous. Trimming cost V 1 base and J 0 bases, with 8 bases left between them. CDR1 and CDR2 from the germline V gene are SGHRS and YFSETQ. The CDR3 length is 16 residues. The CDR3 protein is CASSLNANSGANVLTF. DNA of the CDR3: TGCGCCAGCAGCTTGAATGCGAACTCTGGGGCCAACGTCCTGACTTTC.

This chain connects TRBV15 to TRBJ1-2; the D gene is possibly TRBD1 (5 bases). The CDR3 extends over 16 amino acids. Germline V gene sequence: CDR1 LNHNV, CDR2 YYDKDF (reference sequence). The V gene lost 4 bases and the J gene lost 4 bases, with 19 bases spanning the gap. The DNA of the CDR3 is TGTGCCACCAGCAACCAACTCCTCAGGGCCGGCTATGGCTACACCTTC. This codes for CATSNQLLRAGYGYTF.

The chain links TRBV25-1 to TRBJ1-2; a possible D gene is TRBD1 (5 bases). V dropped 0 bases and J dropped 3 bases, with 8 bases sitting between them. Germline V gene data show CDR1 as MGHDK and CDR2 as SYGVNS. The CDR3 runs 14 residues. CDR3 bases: TGTGCCAGCAGTGAATATGGCAGGGACTATGGCTACACCTTC. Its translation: CASSEYGRDYGYTF.